The rows below give T cell receptor beta chains drawn from one sample of a study of CD4 T cells in relation to SARS-CoV-2 and coronaviruses. No antigen has been identified for these receptors. Clones were read by immunoSEQ multiplex PCR, and TCRdb kept only the in-frame ones, dropping some. Among about 36,000 clones listed, approximately 80% were seen once. Sequenced input: memory CD4+ T cells from PBMCs, cultured in vitro. The receptors come from an adult with COVID-19. The CDR3 runs from the conserved cysteine through the conserved F or W.

j_call,v_call,cdr3_aa
TRBJ2-2,TRBV11-3,CASSENTGELFF
TRBJ2-7,TRBV9,CASSLTPGYEQYF
TRBJ1-5,TRBV7-9,CASTQGPGNQPQHF
TRBJ1-6,TRBV30,CAWSLDREHSPLHF
TRBJ2-1,TRBV7-9,CASPSPGTGTGVSEQFF
TRBJ2-7,TRBV19,CASSLGQVYEQYF
TRBJ2-1,TRBV5-8,CASRPLGARYNEQFF
TRBJ2-1,TRBV19,CASRAGEYSEQFF
TRBJ2-4,TRBV19,CASSTQGEEAKNIQYF
TRBJ2-1,TRBV2,CASSRAGSYNEQFF
TRBJ2-6,TRBV18,CASSPNTGANVLTF
TRBJ2-5,TRBV3-1/TRBV3-2,CASSQQGSETQYF
TRBJ2-3,TRBV2,CASSQRGGGPITDTQYF
TRBJ2-3,TRBV25-1,CASSLKDTQYF
TRBJ1-1,TRBV11-2,CASSLGPREAFF
TRBJ2-7,TRBV5-1,CASSPQRTPTEEQYF
TRBJ2-1,TRBV6-5,CASSLENEQFF
TRBJ2-3,TRBV9,CASSVGSGRASTDTQYF
TRBJ2-1,TRBV5-1,CASSEAGRESGFF
TRBJ2-5,TRBV28,CASRTGAWGETQYF
TRBJ2-1,TRBV5-4,CASSLDLADEQFF
TRBJ2-5,TRBV28,CASSRRGQETQYF